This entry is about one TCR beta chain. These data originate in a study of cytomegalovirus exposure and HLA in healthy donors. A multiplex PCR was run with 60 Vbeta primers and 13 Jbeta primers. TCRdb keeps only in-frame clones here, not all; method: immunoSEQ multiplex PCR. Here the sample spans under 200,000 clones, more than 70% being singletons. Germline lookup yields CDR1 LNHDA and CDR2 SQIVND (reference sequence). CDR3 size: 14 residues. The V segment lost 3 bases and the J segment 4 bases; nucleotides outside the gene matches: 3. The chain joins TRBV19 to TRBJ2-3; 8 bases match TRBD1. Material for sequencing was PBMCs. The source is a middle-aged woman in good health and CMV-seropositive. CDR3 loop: CASSIQGAADTQYF. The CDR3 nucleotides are TGTGCCAGTAGTATTCAGGGGGCCGCAGATACGCAGTATTTT. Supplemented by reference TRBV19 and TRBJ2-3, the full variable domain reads DGGITQSPKYLFRKEGQNVTLSCEQNLNHDAMYWYRQDPGQGLRLIYYSQIVNDFQKGDIAEGYSVSREKKESFPLTVTSAQKNPTAFYLCASSIQGAADTQYFGPGTRLTVL.